The clone carrying this T cell receptor beta chain was counted only a few times. No antigen is known for it. The length of the CDR3 is 14 residues. V shed 6 bases and J shed 7 bases, with 16 bases lying between them. These data are taken from a study of blood T cells in healthy people across ages. Sample-barcoded 5' priming and a J-beta primer mix drove a second PCR of about 6 to 11 cycles. TCRdb ran MiXCR on the 5' RACE reads and lists one entry per CDR3 protein. The profile shows about 1.5 million distinct CDR3 sequences, about 45% of them singletons. General study findings and limits: Donor CMV status, an unknown factor, possibly confounded changes in expanded clonotypes.

V is TRBV12-3 or TRBV12-4 and J is TRBJ1-5, with a weak D call TRBD1 (6 bases). This receptor was obtained from a woman between 18 and 30 years old in good health. The specimen sequenced was blood. In DNA, the CDR3 is TGTGCCAGCAGCCATCAGGGACATGGACAGCCCCAGCATTTT. It encodes CASSHQGHGQPQHF.